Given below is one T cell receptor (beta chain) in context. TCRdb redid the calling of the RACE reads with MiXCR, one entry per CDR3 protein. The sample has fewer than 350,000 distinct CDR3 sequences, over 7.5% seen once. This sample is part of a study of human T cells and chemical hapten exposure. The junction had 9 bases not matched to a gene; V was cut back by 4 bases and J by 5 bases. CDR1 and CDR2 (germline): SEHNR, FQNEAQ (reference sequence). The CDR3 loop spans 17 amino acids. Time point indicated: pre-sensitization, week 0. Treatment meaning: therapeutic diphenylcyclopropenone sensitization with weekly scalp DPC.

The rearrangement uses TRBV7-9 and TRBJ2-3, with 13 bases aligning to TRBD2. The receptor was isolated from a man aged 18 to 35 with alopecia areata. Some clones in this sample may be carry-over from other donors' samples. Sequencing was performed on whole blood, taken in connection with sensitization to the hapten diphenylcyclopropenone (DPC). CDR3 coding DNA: TGTGCCAGCAGCTCGGTCTTGACTAGCGGGGGGCGAGATACGCAGTATTTT. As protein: CASSSVLTSGGRDTQYF.